This TCR beta chain was recovered during a study of human CD8 memory T cell subsets. TPEX cells were CCR7+ PD-1+ TIGIT+ early memory CD8+ T cells with exhausted-like traits. Isolation of the PBMC, which involved density gradient separation, used buffy coats from healthy donors. UMI-labeled 5' RACE was used to make TCR beta libraries. With the 5' RACE reads reprocessed, TCRdb shows one record per CDR3 protein and no DNA. In total, the table holds 5,000 to 8,000 distinct CDR3 sequences. The CDR3 is made up of 16 amino acids. The V gene's germline CDR1 is SGHKS and CDR2 YYEKEE (reference sequence). The receptor's source is a human donor in good health. The sequenced material came from CD8+ T cells from PBMCs. J is TRBJ2-7 and V is TRBV5-5; absent DNA, TCRdb's TRBD2 call cannot be checked. CDR3 amino acids: CASSLEPGTVTYEQYF.